These 26 T cell receptor beta chains originate from one sample sequenced in a study of blood T cell repertoires in COVID-19 (dated by TCRdb to the early 2020s). The library relied on the immunoSEQ multiplex PCR assay. In its TCRdb copy, this immuneACCESS table keeps in-frame sequences only and misses some clones. Where compared with another copy, unresolved V genes explain less than half of these, and the others have no known cause. The sample has about 240,000 clones on record, 87% of them singletons. The ten largest clones capture approximately 7.6% of the sample. Sequencing was done on a sample of peripheral blood. These receptors all stem from a man in his sixties who had recovered from COVID-19.

V and J are TRBV7-2 and TRBJ2-3, with 15 positions matching TRBD2. With V trimmed by 4 bases and J by 6 bases, 5 bases remained unmatched. From germline, CDR1 is SGHTA and CDR2 FQGNSA. This CDR3 has 16 amino acids. The CDR3 region has the DNA TGTGCCAGCAGCTCGGGACTAGCGGGGGGAGTGGATACGCAGTATTTT. This codes for CASSSGLAGGVDTQYF.

This clone appeared many times. Other DNA sequences within the sample encode an identical CDR3. The chain has TRBV7-9 and TRBJ1-6; D not resolved. The CDR3 loop spans 15 amino acids. V was shortened by 3 bases and J by 0 bases, with 6 bases between the two germline ends. Germline-derived CDR1 and CDR2 are SEHNR and FQNEAQ (reference sequence). The CDR3 reads CASSLGSSYNSPLHF. As DNA, the CDR3 is TGTGCCAGCAGCTTGGGCAGCTCCTATAATTCACCCCTCCACTTT.

The chain is built from TRBV5-1 and TRBJ1-5; possibly TRBD1 for D (6 bases). The germline V gene has CDR1 SGHRS and CDR2 YFSETQ. The CDR3 is made up of 15 amino acids. Trimming took 0 bases from V and 2 from J, leaving 9 bases between them. CDR3 sequence (DNA): TGCGCCAGCAGCTTGGGACAGGCAGGCAATCAGCCCCAGCATTTT. Its protein product is CASSLGQAGNQPQHF.

This chain joins TRBV2 and TRBJ2-4; a possible D gene is TRBD2 (6 bases). The CDR3 is 14 residues long. V was pared by 4 bases and J by 4 bases, with 11 bases between. CDR1 and CDR2 from the germline V gene are SNHLY and FYNNEI. The CDR3 nucleotides read TGTGCCAGCAGTGTGGAGGGATCAAAAAACATTCAGTACTTC. Amino acids: CASSVEGSKNIQYF.

This clone was found a few times. V usage is TRBV11-2 and J usage is TRBJ2-3, with D uncertain. The CDR3 extends over 14 amino acids. The V gene's germline CDR1 is SGHAT and CDR2 FQNNGV. V was cut by 3 bases and J by 1 base, with 8 bases left in between. The CDR3: CASSLMGGTDTQYF. The CDR3 DNA sequence: TGTGCCAGCAGCTTGATGGGCGGCACAGATACGCAGTATTTT.

The rearrangement joins TRBV9 to TRBJ2-7; perhaps TRBD1 as D (5 bases). The V gene lost 0 bases and the J gene lost 0 bases, with 10 bases spanning the gap. The CDR3 is 15 residues long. Per germline, CDR1 SGDLS and CDR2 YYNGEE. CDR3 nucleotides: TGTGCCAGCAGCGTAGCAACAGGCACCTCCTACGAGCAGTACTTC. It specifies CASSVATGTSYEQYF.

This rearrangement joins TRBV6-5 to TRBJ1-5; unclear D gene. Germline CDR1 is MNHEY and CDR2 is SVGAGI. Trimming shortened V by 7 bases and J by 0 bases, and 13 bases separated the two germline ends. This CDR3 comprises 15 residues. CDR3 sequence reads: CASTNVRVSNQPQHF. As DNA, the CDR3 is TGTGCCAGCACCAATGTACGGGTTAGCAATCAGCCCCAGCATTTT.

This clone was counted a few times. The rearrangement links TRBV6-6 to TRBJ2-7; possible D gene TRBD1, 5 bases. The CDR3 has 13 amino acids. The V gene lost 10 bases and the J gene lost 0 bases, with 13 bases spanning the gap. Germline V gives CDR1 MNHNY, CDR2 SVGAGI (reference sequence). For the CDR3, the DNA is TGTGCCACGCTGGACACAAACTCCTACGAGCAGTACTTC. Translation gives CATLDTNSYEQYF.

V gene TRBV5-6 combines with J gene TRBJ1-2, with D perhaps TRBD1 (5 bases). This CDR3 has 15 amino acids. Germline V gene sequence: CDR1 SGHDT, CDR2 YYEEEE. Between the trimmed V and J ends, which lost 0 bases and 7 bases, there was a span of 16 bases. The CDR3 DNA is TGTGCCAGCAGCTTGGTGGAACGACAGACCGTTGGCTACACCTTC. Amino acids: CASSLVERQTVGYTF.

The chain uses TRBV4-2 and TRBJ1-4; D is possibly TRBD1 (6 bases). Germline lookup yields CDR1 LGHNA and CDR2 YNFKEQ. V dropped 0 bases and J dropped 5 bases, with 22 bases sitting between them. The CDR3 runs to 19 residues. This chain's CDR3 is CASSQDLRGGTSRNEKLFF. CDR3 nucleotides: TGTGCCAGCAGCCAAGACCTACGGGGGGGGACAAGCCGGAATGAAAAACTGTTTTTT.

Notes on this clone: This CDR3 is also generated by other DNA sequences in the sample. The chain uses TRBV12-5 and TRBJ1-6; tentatively, D is TRBD1 (5 bases). The CDR3 has 13 amino acids. Deletions cut 5 bases from V and 8 bases from J, with 10 bases between. Germline assignment: CDR1 LGHNT and CDR2 FRNRAP. The CDR3 spells CASGLGGYSPLHF. CDR3 nucleotides: TGTGCTAGTGGTCTCGGGGGTTATTCACCCCTCCACTTT.

The chain links TRBV5-4 to TRBJ2-7; TRBD1 might be the D (6 bases). Trimming stripped 2 bases from V and 6 bases from J, with 9 bases between. Germline V CDR1 and CDR2: SGHNT, YYREEE (reference sequence). The CDR3 consists of 12 residues. DNA of the CDR3: TGTGCCAGCAGCTTTGGACAGTCCGAGCAGTACTTC. Encoded protein: CASSFGQSEQYF.

The chain recombines TRBV9 with TRBJ2-2; TRBD1 matches 8 bases. Unmatched junction bases numbered 5, after V lost 4 bases and J lost 0 bases. Germline CDR1 is SGDLS and CDR2 is YYNGEE. This CDR3 contains 16 residues. The CDR3 reads CASSWDRRTNTGELFF. The CDR3 DNA is TGTGCCAGCAGCTGGGACAGGAGAACGAACACCGGGGAGCTGTTTTTT.

The chain carries TRBV6-6 and TRBJ2-3; 9 bases align to TRBD2. The CDR3 extends over 16 amino acids. Germline assignment: CDR1 MNHNY and CDR2 SVGAGI (reference sequence). The V gene end was trimmed by 2 bases and the J gene end by 1 base; junction bases not matched to a gene: 4. The CDR3 nucleotides are TGTGCCAGCAGTTACCGGACTAGCGCCCGCACAGATACGCAGTATTTT. Its translation is CASSYRTSARTDTQYF.

In DNA, the CDR3 is TGTGCCAGTAGTACGGACAGGTCAGGGGGAGCTTTCTTT. Its translation is CASSTDRSGGAFF. The rearrangement uses TRBV19 and TRBJ1-1, with 7 bases identical to TRBD1. From germline, CDR1 is LNHDA and CDR2 SQIVND (reference sequence). The CDR3 runs to 13 residues. J lost 10 bases, V lost 4 bases, and 9 bases had no gene match.

The chain employs TRBV2 and TRBJ2-5; weak D call: TRBD1 (5 bases). Germline V gene sequence: CDR1 SNHLY, CDR2 FYNNEI. This CDR3 spans 13 amino acids. V was cut by 6 bases and J by 4 bases, with 12 bases left in between. The DNA of the CDR3 is TGTGCCAGCAGCGGGCAGGGCGGAGAGACCCAGTACTTC. Its protein is CASSGQGGETQYF.

The V call is TRBV2, the J call TRBJ1-2; D is uncertain. The germline V gene encodes CDR1 SNHLY and CDR2 FYNNEI. V was cut by 7 bases and J by 4 bases, with 19 bases left in between. The CDR3 extends over 15 amino acids. CDR3 loop: CASIPEGTNSYGYTF. The CDR3, as DNA: TGTGCCAGCATCCCCGAGGGAACCAATTCCTATGGCTACACCTTC.

This clone has just one count. V and J are TRBV27 and TRBJ1-6, with D maybe TRBD1 (5 bases). V was trimmed by 6 bases and J by 4 bases, leaving 13 bases between them. Germline V gene data show CDR1 as MNHEY and CDR2 as SMNVEV (reference sequence). This CDR3 is 15 amino acids long. CDR3 protein: CASRIDREYNSPLHF. The CDR3 DNA reads TGTGCCAGCAGGATCGACAGAGAATATAATTCACCCCTCCACTTT.

This chain connects TRBV27 to TRBJ1-1; D not certain. CDR3 length: 12 amino acids. Trimming left V 5 bases short and J 7 bases short, with 11 bases between. Germline values: CDR1 MNHEY, CDR2 SMNVEV (reference sequence). CDR3 DNA sequence: TGTGCCAGCAGTCGGGCCGCGGGTGAAGCTTTCTTT. As protein: CASSRAAGEAFF.

The chain recombines TRBV6-2 or TRBV6-3 with TRBJ2-5, with 8 bases matching TRBD1. This CDR3 is built from 15 residues. Germline CDR1 is MNHEY and CDR2 is SVGEGT. With 4 bases clipped from V and 7 bases from J, the junction kept 11 bases outside the gene matches. CDR3 amino acids: CASSSAGTGHRTQYF. The CDR3 DNA follows: TGTGCCAGCAGTTCTGCCGGGACAGGACATCGGACCCAGTACTTC.

The chain has TRBV28 and TRBJ2-3; 8 bases are shared with TRBD1. With V trimmed by 5 bases and J by 2 bases, 9 bases remained unmatched. The CDR3 extends over 16 amino acids. Looked up from germline, CDR1 is MDHEN and CDR2 is SYDVKM. CDR3 sequence reads: CASSETGGEFTDTQYF. CDR3 coding DNA: TGTGCCAGCAGTGAAACAGGGGGAGAGTTCACAGATACGCAGTATTTT.

In DNA form, the CDR3 reads TGTGCCATCAGTGAGCCCCTAGCGGGGGGAGGGGAGACCCAGTACTTC. The encoded protein is CAISEPLAGGGETQYF. The gene calls are TRBV10-3 and TRBJ2-5, with 11 bases fitting TRBD2. The CDR3 spans 16 residues. The V gene end was trimmed by 2 bases and the J gene end by 5 bases; junction bases not matched to a gene: 7. Germline CDR1 is ENHRY and CDR2 is SYGVKD.

The rearrangement joins TRBV6-5 to TRBJ1-1, with D unclear. Trimming cost V 8 bases and J 1 base, with 11 bases left between them. From germline, CDR1 is MNHEY and CDR2 SVGAGI. There are 13 residues in the CDR3. CDR3 sequence reads: CASRGFANTEAFF. DNA of the CDR3: TGTGCCAGCCGAGGGTTTGCGAACACTGAAGCTTTCTTT.

The chain joins TRBV6-5 to TRBJ1-6; no clear D gene. The CDR3 is 15 amino acids. The germline V gene has CDR1 MNHEY and CDR2 SVGAGI. Trimming removed 7 bases from V and 5 bases from J, with 15 bases in between. For the CDR3, the DNA is TGTGCCAGCAATGGAGACCTTTTAAATAATTCACCCCTCCACTTT. Amino acid sequence: CASNGDLLNNSPLHF.

The table lists this clone with a few counts. The V gene is TRBV15, the J gene TRBJ2-7; 11 nucleotides agree with TRBD1. Germline-derived CDR1 and CDR2 are LNHNV and YYDKDF (reference sequence). The CDR3 has 15 amino acids. V lost 5 bases, J lost 7 bases, and 10 bases stayed unmatched. The CDR3 nucleotides read TGTGCCACCAGCGGACAGGGGGCTGCGGGGAAGGAGCAGTACTTC. Translated: CATSGQGAAGKEQYF. The whole variable domain, filled in from reference TRBV15 and TRBJ2-7, reads DAMVIQNPRYQVTQFGKPVTLSCSQTLNHNVMYWYQQKSSQAPKLLFHYYDKDFNNEADTPDNFQSRRPNTSFCFLDIRSPGLGDTAMYLCATSGQGAAGKEQYFGPGTRLTVT.

This chain connects TRBV4-2 to TRBJ1-2, with 8 bases aligning to TRBD1. Germline CDR1 LGHNA, CDR2 YNFKEQ. Trimming took 4 bases from V and 1 from J; bases not matched to a gene: 8. The CDR3 spans 16 residues. The chain's CDR3 is CASSPETGDFNYGYTF. CDR3 bases: TGTGCCAGCAGCCCCGAGACAGGGGATTTTAACTATGGCTACACCTTC.